One sample yielded the 30 T cell receptor beta chains listed below, sequenced in a study of graft-versus-host responses after intestinal transplantation. The antigens for these receptors are not known. TCRdb keeps only in-frame clones here, not all; method: immunoSEQ multiplex PCR. The sample comprises 96,000 or so clones, about 94% of which are singletons, and around 0.17% rests with the top ten. Sequencing was performed on unstimulated CD4+ T cells sorted from spleen or lymph node cells, taken before intestinal transplant. These receptors all come from a human donor who received an intestinal transplant.

This chain connects TRBV5-1 to TRBJ1-2; D is possibly TRBD1 (5 bases). Trimming removed 3 bases from V and 4 bases from J, with 16 bases in between. Germline-derived CDR1 and CDR2 are SGHRS and YFSETQ. This CDR3 comprises 15 residues. The CDR3 nucleotides read TGCGCCAGCAGCTCGGGGGACCCCAGGGTCTATGGCTACACCTTC. Translating it yields CASSSGDPRVYGYTF.

The chain recombines TRBV15 with TRBJ2-2; D perhaps matches TRBD2 (6 bases). The CDR3 length is 17 residues. Looked up from germline, CDR1 is LNHNV and CDR2 is YYDKDF (reference sequence). V was cut by 0 bases and J by 5 bases, with 16 bases left in between. CDR3 DNA sequence: TGTGCCACCAGCAGAGACCGGGACTCGTTAAGTACCGGGGAGCTGTTTTTT. Amino acids: CATSRDRDSLSTGELFF.

The rearrangement links TRBV11-2 to TRBJ1-2; 12 bases are shared with TRBD1. V trimming: 1 base; J trimming: 4 bases; junction bases outside the gene matches: 13. The CDR3 is made up of 19 amino acids. In germline, CDR1 is SGHAT, CDR2 FQNNGV. CDR3 protein: CASSLARRDRGLSGYGYTF. The DNA of the CDR3 is TGTGCCAGCAGCTTAGCCAGGCGGGACAGGGGGCTCAGTGGCTATGGCTACACCTTC.

The chain carries TRBV9 and TRBJ2-7; D is uncertain. The CDR3 runs to 13 residues. Germline CDR1 reads SGDLS; CDR2 reads YYNGEE. Trimming removed 0 bases at V and 0 bases at J, with 4 bases between. This chain's CDR3 is CASSVAPSYEQYF. The DNA of the CDR3 is TGTGCCAGCAGCGTAGCTCCCTCCTACGAGCAGTACTTC.

The V gene is TRBV28, the J gene TRBJ2-7; TRBD1 agrees at 9 bases. Germline trimming cut 4 bases from V and 2 bases from J; bases unmatched to any gene: 18. Germline V gene lookup returns CDR1 MDHEN and CDR2 SYDVKM. The CDR3 consists of 19 residues. This CDR3 is CASSSLGQGTGSKPYEQYF. Written as DNA, the CDR3 is TGTGCCAGCAGTTCACTAGGGCAGGGGACAGGGTCAAAACCCTACGAGCAGTACTTC.

The chain has TRBV6-5 and TRBJ2-7; 7 nucleotides line up with TRBD2. The J segment lost 7 bases and the V segment lost 5 bases, leaving 14 bases of the junction unmatched. From germline, CDR1 is MNHEY and CDR2 SVGAGI. The CDR3 is 15 amino acids. The CDR3 reads CASSPPMTRRGEQYF. The CDR3 DNA reads TGTGCCAGCAGTCCCCCGATGACCCGGCGGGGGGAGCAGTACTTC.

The chain has TRBV29-1 and TRBJ2-1, with a tentative D call TRBD2 (5 bases). Per germline, CDR1 SQVTM and CDR2 ANQGSEA. V lost 1 base and J lost 3, with 7 bases in between. CDR3 length: 13 residues. The CDR3 DNA sequence: TGCAGCGTTGAAGTAGCGCTCTACAATGAGCAGTTCTTC. It encodes CSVEVALYNEQFF.

This chain connects TRBV6-5 to TRBJ2-7; D unclear. V was pared by 3 bases and J by 0 bases, with 12 bases between. CDR1 is MNHEY, CDR2 SVGAGI, per germline. There are 15 residues in the CDR3. CDR3 sequence reads: CASSYWRGSSYEQYF. CDR3 in DNA: TGTGCCAGCAGTTATTGGCGCGGAAGCTCCTACGAGCAGTACTTC.

The chain combines TRBV7-8 with TRBJ2-4, with D perhaps matching TRBD1 (7 bases). Germline V CDR1 and CDR2: SGHVS, FQNEAQ. The CDR3 is made up of 19 amino acids. The V end was cut by 3 bases, the J end by 8 bases, with 29 bases between. CDR3 in amino acids: CASSFETETGRPQKDIQYF. DNA for the CDR3: TGTGCCAGCAGCTTCGAAACTGAGACAGGGAGGCCCCAAAAAGACATTCAGTACTTC.

The chain has TRBV28 and TRBJ2-7; the match to TRBD2 covers 8 bases. CDR1 MDHEN and CDR2 SYDVKM come from the germline V gene. V lost 6 bases and J lost 5; bases outside the gene matches: 9. The CDR3 covers 14 residues. CDR3 sequence (DNA): TGTGCCAGCAGCCCCGGGACTAGTGCCGACGAGCAGTACTTC. This codes for CASSPGTSADEQYF.

Turning to this clone: The junction departs from germline at one end; a sequencing error may be responsible. This sequence joins TRBV6-1 and TRBJ1-1; tentative D call: TRBD1 (5 bases). The germline CDR1 and CDR2 sequences are MNHNS and SASEGT. The CDR3 covers 14 residues. This CDR3 reads CASSEWPTVVQASF. For the CDR3, the DNA is TGTGCCAGCAGTGAATGGCCGACAGTTGTCCAAGCTTCCTTT.

In the case of this clone: The junction departs from germline at one end; a sequencing error may be responsible. The V gene is TRBV19, the J gene TRBJ1-2; no clear D gene. The CDR3 runs 12 residues. In germline, CDR1 is LNHDA, CDR2 SQIVND (reference sequence). The CDR3 protein is CASSSPGGLPDF. The CDR3 DNA reads as TGTGCCAGTAGTTCCCCAGGAGGGCTCCCGGACTTC.

The rearrangement joins TRBV9 to TRBJ2-7; tentative D call: TRBD2 (5 bases). The CDR3 is 12 amino acids. Trimming left V 4 bases short and J 7 bases short, with 12 bases between. Per the germline V gene, CDR1 is SGDLS and CDR2 is YYNGEE. CDR3 in amino acids: CASSPPEGEQYF. The CDR3 coding sequence is TGTGCCAGCAGCCCCCCCGAGGGAGAGCAGTACTTC.

The rearrangement joins TRBV28 to TRBJ2-1; 11 bases are a match to TRBD1. CDR3 length: 15 residues. V shed 2 bases and J 6 bases; nucleotides not matched to a gene: 3. Germline assignment: CDR1 MDHEN and CDR2 SYDVKM. The CDR3 coding sequence is TGTGCCAGCAGTTTACCCGGGACAGGGGGCAATGAGCAGTTCTTC. It is translated as CASSLPGTGGNEQFF.

The gene calls are TRBV7-3 and TRBJ2-3, with D hard to call. In germline, CDR1 is SGHTA, CDR2 FQGTGA. V lost 5 bases and J 1 base, leaving 13 bases between the germline ends. This CDR3 comprises 15 residues. CDR3 nucleotide sequence: TGTGCCAGCAGCCCCTACAGTAGAGGCACAGATACGCAGTATTTT. This gives the protein CASSPYSRGTDTQYF.

The chain is built from TRBV5-1 and TRBJ1-2, with TRBD1 identical over 10 bases. This CDR3 is 14 amino acids long. Trimming removed 4 bases from V and 6 bases from J; junction bases left unmatched: 6. Germline V gene data show CDR1 as SGHRS and CDR2 as YFSETQ. The CDR3 bases are TGCGCCAGCAGCCTGGGGGGACAGGGGAATGGCTACACCTTC. Translation gives CASSLGGQGNGYTF.

The chain has TRBV4-3 and TRBJ2-2; 8 nucleotides match TRBD2. Germline loops: CDR1 LGHNA, CDR2 YSLEER. CDR3 length equals 17 residues. The V gene end was trimmed by 1 base and the J gene end by 1 base; junction bases not matched to a gene: 5. The CDR3 here is CASSQGRSGGNTGELFF. The CDR3 DNA is TGCGCCAGCAGCCAAGGGAGGAGCGGGGGGAACACCGGGGAGCTGTTTTTT.

The chain recombines TRBV7-2 with TRBJ2-2; D is unclear. V was clipped by 0 bases and J by 7 bases, with 6 bases between them. Germline V lookup: CDR1 SGHTA, CDR2 FQGNSA. This CDR3 spans 13 amino acids. This chain's CDR3 is CASSLARFGELFF. The CDR3 bases are TGTGCCAGCAGCTTAGCGCGTTTCGGGGAGCTGTTTTTT. The full variable domain, its missing parts supplied by reference TRBV7-2 and TRBJ2-2, is GAGVSQSPSNKVTEKGKDVELRCDPISGHTALYWYRQSLGQGLEFLIYFQGNSAPDKSGLPSDRFSAERTGGSVSTLTIQRTQQEDSAVYLCASSLARFGELFFGEGSRLTVL.

The chain joins TRBV5-3 to TRBJ1-6; D gene uncertain. Being an ORF, TRBV5-3 has a function that is uncertain. V lost 6 bases, J lost 6 bases, and 13 bases lay in between. CDR3 length equals 14 residues. Here the CDR3 reads CARTPPRGNSPLHF. For the CDR3, the DNA is TGTGCCAGAACCCCCCCCCGGGGTAATTCACCCCTCCACTTT.

This clone has just a few counts. V and J are TRBV18 and TRBJ1-1, with TRBD1 identical over 9 bases. After removal of 3 bases from V and 5 bases from J, the junction contained 1 base not matched to a gene. Germline V gene lookup returns CDR1 KGHSH and CDR2 LQKENI. There are 13 residues in the CDR3. In DNA form, the CDR3 reads TGTGCCAGCTCACCGGGACAGGGTACTGAAGCTTTCTTT. As protein: CASSPGQGTEAFF.

The chain recombines TRBV27 with TRBJ1-6; D unresolved. V lost 5 bases to trimming and J lost 4 bases, with 6 bases between them. CDR1 is MNHEY, CDR2 SMNVEV, per germline (reference sequence). CDR3 size: 13 residues. The CDR3 spells CASSRGYNSPLHF. CDR3 sequence (DNA): TGTGCCAGCAGTAGAGGTTATAATTCACCCCTCCACTTT.

The chain is built from TRBV28 and TRBJ1-4; 7 bases map to TRBD1. Losses at the gene ends were 5 bases for V and 2 bases for J; bases not matched to a gene: 5. Germline values: CDR1 MDHEN, CDR2 SYDVKM. This CDR3 comprises 15 residues. CDR3 nucleotide sequence: TGTGCCAGCAGTCGTACAGGGGTGACTAATGAAAAACTGTTTTTT. Amino acid sequence: CASSRTGVTNEKLFF.

V usage is TRBV5-4 and J usage is TRBJ1-1; tentative D call: TRBD1 (5 bases). V was trimmed by 2 bases and J by 8 bases, leaving 19 bases between them. Germline CDR1 reads SGHNT; CDR2 reads YYREEE (reference sequence). The CDR3 sequence is 15 residues long. CDR3 bases: TGTGCCAGCAGCTTTACGGCAGGGTTGGGTACCGAAGCTTTCTTT. This translates into CASSFTAGLGTEAFF. Full variable domain (remainder filled in from reference TRBV5-4 and TRBJ1-1): ETGVTQSPTHLIKTRGQQVTLRCSSQSGHNTVSWYQQALGQGPQFIFQYYREEENGRGNFPPRFSGLQFPNYSSELNVNALELDDSALYLCASSFTAGLGTEAFFGQGTRLTVV.

This rearrangement joins TRBV6-5 to TRBJ1-1, with D unclear. The CDR3 totals 14 residues. V lost 6 bases and J 4 bases, leaving 15 bases between the germline ends. Germline V gene sequence: CDR1 MNHEY, CDR2 SVGAGI. This chain's CDR3 is CASSPTILGTEAFF. The CDR3 nucleotides are TGTGCCAGCAGCCCGACAATTTTGGGCACTGAAGCTTTCTTT.

V and J are TRBV7-9 and TRBJ1-5; possible D gene TRBD1, 6 bases. Germline values: CDR1 SEHNR, CDR2 FQNEAQ (reference sequence). This CDR3 is built from 14 residues. Trimming cost V 4 bases and J 5 bases, with 12 bases left between them. The DNA of the CDR3 is TGTGCCAGCAGCTCACAGGGAACCGATCAGCCCCAGCATTTT. This sequence encodes CASSSQGTDQPQHF.

This chain links TRBV4-1 with TRBJ2-5; 8 bases line up with TRBD2. The CDR3 runs to 14 residues. Losses at the gene ends were 5 bases for V and 2 bases for J; bases not matched to a gene: 4. The germline V gene has CDR1 MGHRA and CDR2 YSYEKL. The DNA of the CDR3 is TGCGCCAGCAGCTATAGCGGGGTACAAGAGACCCAGTACTTC. This gives the protein CASSYSGVQETQYF.

The chain carries TRBV19 and TRBJ2-1; D is possibly TRBD2 (6 bases). Trimming left V 3 bases short and J 1 base short, with 7 bases between. The CDR3 spans 14 residues. Germline V gene sequence: CDR1 LNHDA, CDR2 SQIVND (reference sequence). The CDR3: CASSIGGSYNEQFF. Written as DNA, the CDR3 is TGTGCCAGTAGTATCGGGGGATCCTACAATGAGCAGTTCTTC.

The rearrangement links TRBV7-2 to TRBJ1-2, with 7 bases identical to TRBD1. The germline gives CDR1 SGHTA, CDR2 FQGNSA. The CDR3 extends over 17 amino acids. V lost 0 bases, J lost 7 bases, and 14 bases stayed unmatched. The CDR3 coding sequence is TGTGCCAGCAGCTTAGCCCAAACAGGGGTGGGGATGAGTGGCTACACCTTC. Translation: CASSLAQTGVGMSGYTF.

The chain joins TRBV2 to TRBJ2-2; TRBD1 might be the D (6 bases). This CDR3 has 14 amino acids. Germline CDR1 and CDR2: SNHLY and FYNNEI. V was pared by 6 bases and J by 0 bases, with 8 bases between. This CDR3 is CASRQGTNTGELFF. CDR3 sequence (DNA): TGTGCCAGCAGACAGGGCACGAACACCGGGGAGCTGTTTTTT.

The chain recombines TRBV5-1 with TRBJ2-5, with D perhaps matching TRBD1 (7 bases). The end of the DNA aligns better with TRBJ2-7, so the J call may be wrong. The CDR3 sequence is 13 residues long. Germline CDR1 and CDR2: SGHRS and YFSETQ. In DNA form, the CDR3 reads TGCGCCAGCAGCGCGGGACAGACCTACGAGCAGTACTTC. Protein sequence: CASSAGQTYEQYF.